Listed below are T cell receptor beta chains from one sample, sequenced in a study of OX40 agonist ivuxolimab in advanced cancers. Sequencing used immunoSEQ multiplex PCR; TCRdb keeps in-frame clones, though not all of them. The sample includes some 100,000 clones, more than 85% of them seen just once. The source material was CD4+ or CD8+ T cells sorted from blood, sampled in a trial of the OX40 agonist ivuxolimab. Receptors were obtained from an adult with an advanced solid tumor such as melanoma, head and neck, liver or kidney cancer. Both conserved end residues are part of each CDR3. Fields, in order: V gene, D gene, J gene, clone size, CDR3 DNA, CDR3 protein. A D gene is named only where the DNA matches it firmly. Size is omitted from some rows. Given values are once, few, many or a class for expanded clones.

>TRBV27|TRBD1|TRBJ2-1|.
TGTGCCAGCAGTTCCATTAGGGGGCCCTACAATGAGCAGTTCTTC
CASSSIRGPYNEQFF
>TRBV6-5|TRBD2|TRBJ2-1|.
TGTGCCAGCAGTATAGCGGGGGGCCCTTACAATGAGCAGTTCTTC
CASSIAGGPYNEQFF
>TRBV11-2|.|TRBJ2-7|.
TGTGCCAGCAGCTTAGGTGGAGGCTACGAGCAGTACTTC
CASSLGGGYEQYF
>TRBV21-1|.|TRBJ1-2|.
TGTGCCAGCACCCCGACAGCATGGGTCTATGGCTACACCTTC
CASTPTAWVYGYTF
>TRBV7-2|TRBD2|TRBJ2-5|.
TGTGTAGCGGGGGACCTACAAGAGACCCAGTACTTC
CVAGDLQETQYF
>TRBV11-2|.|TRBJ2-1|.
TGTGCCAGCAGCTTACCCGTGGGGGGAGGATTGGGCCACAATGAGCAGTTCTTC
CASSLPVGGGLGHNEQFF
>TRBV28|.|TRBJ1-1|.
TGTGCCAGCACCCGAAAGACTGAAGCTTTCTTT
CASTRKTEAFF
>TRBV4-1|.|TRBJ2-5|.
TGCGCCAGCAGCCAAGAGCGAGCAGGAGAGACCCAGTACTTC
CASSQERAGETQYF
>TRBV15|.|TRBJ1-3|.
TGTGCCACCAGCAGCCCAAGGGACACCATATATTTT
CATSSPRDTIYF
>TRBV13|TRBD2|TRBJ2-7|once
TGTGCCAGCAGCTCTCCGGGGGGGCCCCCGAACGAGCAGTACTTC
CASSSPGGPPNEQYF
>TRBV4-3|.|TRBJ1-1|.
TGCGCCAGCAGCCAAGATTATGTTGGGGTGGGCACTGAAGCTTTCTTT
CASSQDYVGVGTEAFF
>TRBV19|.|TRBJ2-3|.
TGTGCCAGTAGCCCCCGCCCAAGGGCCATAGATACGCAGTATTTT
CASSPRPRAIDTQYF
>TRBV11-2|.|TRBJ2-1|.
TGTGCCAGCAGCTTACTCCCAGACCATTACAATGAGCAGTTCTTC
CASSLLPDHYNEQFF
>TRBV6-1|TRBD2|TRBJ2-1|.
TGTGCCAGCAGTGTCCCCGGGACTAGCGGGGGACTACGTGAGCAGTTCTTC
CASSVPGTSGGLREQFF
>TRBV27|.|TRBJ2-2|.
TGTGCCGCCGCCGGGGAGCTGTTTTTT
CAAAGELFF
>TRBV27|.|TRBJ1-2|.
TGTGCCAGCAGTTCCATTCCCAGGGGTATAGGGGGCTACACCTTC
CASSSIPRGIGGYTF
>TRBV4-1|.|TRBJ2-3|.
TGCGCCAGCAGCCGGGTGGGCCTTAGCACAGATACGCAGTATTTT
CASSRVGLSTDTQYF
>TRBV18|.|TRBJ2-7|.
TGTGCCAGCTCACCACCGGGAGTTAGGCCCGGCGAGCAGTACTTC
CASSPPGVRPGEQYF
>TRBV4-2|TRBD2|TRBJ2-7|.
TGTGCCAGCAGCGCAATAGCGGGACTAGCGGGAGGACGATACTACGAGCAGTACTTC
CASSAIAGLAGGRYYEQYF
>TRBV4-2|.|TRBJ2-3|.
TGTGCCAGCAGCCAAGATGAGCCGGGGTTGGGGGGAGATACGCAGTATTTT
CASSQDEPGLGGDTQYF
>TRBV27|.|TRBJ1-1|.
TGTGCCAGCAGTTTATCGGGATCCAACTATGCTTTCTTT
CASSLSGSNYAFF
>TRBV6-1|TRBD2|TRBJ2-3|.
TGTGCCAGCGGGGGGGGATTGGGCGGAGATACGCAGTATTTT
CASGGGLGGDTQYF
>TRBV19|.|TRBJ2-1|once
TGTGCCAGTAGTATTACCGGTAATGAGCAGTTCTTC
CASSITGNEQFF
>TRBV27|TRBD1|TRBJ2-7|once
TGTGCCAGCAGTTTAAGGGGGACAGACTACGAGCAGTACTTC
CASSLRGTDYEQYF
>TRBV4-1|TRBD2|TRBJ2-1|.
TGCGCCAGCAGCCCTGTCCCTTCCGGGACTAGCGTCAATGAGCAGTTCTTC
CASSPVPSGTSVNEQFF